This record covers a single T cell receptor (beta chain). Its antigen specificity is not known. One base away there is no much larger clone; base qualities are not given. The approximately 41 donors, aged about 6 to 95 years, were systemically healthy Caucasian individuals from Russia. Each donor gave roughly 9 milliliters of peripheral blood, drawn into EDTA-treated Vacutainer tubes. PBMCs were isolated by Ficoll-Paque density-gradient centrifugation, with at least 6 million obtained per sample. Trizol reagent was used to extract total RNA from PBMCs, with at least 6 micrograms per sample. Naive CD45RAhigh/CD27high T cell percentages were measured by flow cytometry on a PBMC aliquot from every donor. This entry comes from a study of blood T cells in healthy people across ages (dated by TCRdb to the mid-2010s). About the full investigation: In model experiments, roughly one uniquely barcoded TCR beta cDNA molecule per two T cells was captured by template switching. The study analyzed two additional independent replicas of 1 million unique cDNA reads from the same blood draw for two donors, one aged 18 to 30 and one aged 80 or older. Age-related changes in TCR beta repertoire diversity were measured in the study by deep sequencing normalized with unique cDNA molecular identifiers. Donors were grouped into four age groups: young (average 16 years), middle-aged (39), aged (about 60) and long-lived (around 80). The research as a whole found: Because profiling used bulk unsorted PBMCs, naive and antigen-experienced compartments could not be compared conclusively. Estimates of total diversity based on one million sequenced T cells were considered lower bounds and underestimates. There was a strong correlation between observed TCR beta diversity and the percentage of naive T cells measured by flow cytometry. Because donor CMV infection status was unknown, age-related changes in expanded clonotypes were potentially confounded. Observed TCR beta diversity per million T cells fell roughly linearly with age, and a significant reduction was already apparent by age about 43. Compared with the aged group, the long-lived group had more naive CD4+ T cells, fewer expanded clones and increased TCR diversity, a pattern suggesting age selection.

The library was prepared using 5' RACE. Sequenced using an Illumina HiSeq 2500. The second PCR ran for roughly 7 to 12 cycles and used a J-beta primer mix along with a sample-barcoded 5' primer. Each TCR beta cDNA molecule received a unique molecular identifier from a template-switch 5' adaptor carrying 12 random nucleotides. Each sample yielded at least 3 million CDR3-containing paired-end reads. The Mint cDNA synthesis kit, primed by a TRBC-specific oligonucleotide, was used to synthesize first-strand cDNA from all RNA. All cDNA was treated with uracil-DNA glycosylase and then went through a first 18-cycle PCR with the universal primers M1SS and BC2_uni_R. In the original analysis: For normalization, 1 million high-quality reads, each with a distinct molecular identifier, were randomly selected from each sample. Reads with shared molecular identifiers were discarded instead of being binned into consensus sequences. CDR3 identification, clonotype clustering and error correction used MiTCR with a Q25 quality threshold and the strictest error-elimination algorithm. Lower-bound total TCR beta diversity was estimated with a nonparametric unseen species model using Euler transformation. The public reads were quality trimmed at Q25 with fastp and then assembled into clones with MiXCR by TCRdb, keeping productive beta chains. Rows matching on CDR3 protein sequence are summarized as one entry with the most common DNA and genes. Here the V and J calls rest on TCRdb's processing, not on the authors' analysis. This sample lists 800,000 or so distinct CDR3 sequences; around 25% were detected once. 3.7% of the sample belongs to the ten largest clones.

This sample also appeared in a second study, on T cells of mothers and their children. The second paper further reports: The donors were nine systemically healthy Caucasian individuals, made up of three mothers and their six children. cDNA synthesis consumed the entire amount of extracted RNA, loaded at around 1.5 ug RNA in each 15 ul reaction. Sample barcodes and 2-4 random nucleotides were added via the M1S primer in the second PCR. Each mother yielded over 9.5 million TCR beta CDR3 reads and each child 3 million to 3.5 million reads. Thymic selection shapes the output of TCR recombination in a similar way in related and unrelated pairs, and inherited differences have a minor effect. Normalized repertoire overlap was always slightly but never significantly higher in related than unrelated mother-child pairs. No persistent microchimeric T cell clones were detected, at a sensitivity of around 97 clones per million clonotypes. The study used deep NGS to compare TCR beta repertoires of mothers and children, seeking features distinguishing related mother-child pairs from unrelated individuals. Mothers averaged 40 +/- 4 years of age and children averaged approximately 11 +/- 4 years. After adapter ligation was performed with NEBNext reagents, the libraries were sequenced on an Illumina HiSeq 2000 with 100+100 nt paired-end reads. To avoid cross-contamination, the mother libraries and the child libraries were prepared a month apart and sequenced in separate runs. Between roughly 500,000 and 2,000,000 distinct TCR beta clonotypes were identified per donor. Naive TCR beta clonotypes were estimated from low-frequency clonotypes matched to each donor's FACS-determined naive share, without sorting.

The receptor was derived from a boy aged 5-17 years in good health. What was sequenced was blood.

The nucleotide sequence reads TGTGCCAGCAGAGGGGACATTGATGGCTACACCTTC. This sequence encodes CASRGDIDGYTF. Rearrangement joined TRBV6-1 to TRBJ1-2; the D segment could be TRBD1, given 6 matching bases. The trim is 6 bases for V and 6 bases for J, with a gap of 11 bases between the germline ends. The CDR1 and CDR2 encoded by the germline V gene are MNHNS and SASEGT. The CDR3 contains 12 residues, cysteine and phenylalanine counted. The sequence is cut down to CDR3 DNA, 36 bases in frame from base 1.